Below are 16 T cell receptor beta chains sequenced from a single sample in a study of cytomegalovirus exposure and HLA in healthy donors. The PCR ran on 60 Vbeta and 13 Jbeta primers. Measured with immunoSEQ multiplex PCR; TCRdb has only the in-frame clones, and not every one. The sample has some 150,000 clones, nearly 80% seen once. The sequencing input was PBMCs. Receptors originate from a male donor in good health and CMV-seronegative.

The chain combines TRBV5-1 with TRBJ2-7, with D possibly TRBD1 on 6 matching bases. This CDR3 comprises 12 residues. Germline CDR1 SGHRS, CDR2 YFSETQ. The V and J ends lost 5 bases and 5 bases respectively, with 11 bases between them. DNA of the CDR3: TGCGCCAGCAGAGGGGACAACGACGAGCAGTACTTC. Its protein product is CASRGDNDEQYF.

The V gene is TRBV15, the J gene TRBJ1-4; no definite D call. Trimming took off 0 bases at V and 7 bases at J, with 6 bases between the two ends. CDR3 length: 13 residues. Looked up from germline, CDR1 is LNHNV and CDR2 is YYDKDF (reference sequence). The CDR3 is CATSRDTGEKLFF. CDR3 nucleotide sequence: TGTGCCACCAGCAGAGATACGGGTGAAAAACTGTTTTTT.

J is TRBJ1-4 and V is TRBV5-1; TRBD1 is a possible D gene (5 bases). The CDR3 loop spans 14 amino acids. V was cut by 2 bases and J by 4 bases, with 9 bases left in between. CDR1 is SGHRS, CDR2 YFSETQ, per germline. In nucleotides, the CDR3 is TGCGCCAGCAGCTTAAGGGGTCTTAATGAAAAACTGTTTTTT. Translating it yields CASSLRGLNEKLFF.

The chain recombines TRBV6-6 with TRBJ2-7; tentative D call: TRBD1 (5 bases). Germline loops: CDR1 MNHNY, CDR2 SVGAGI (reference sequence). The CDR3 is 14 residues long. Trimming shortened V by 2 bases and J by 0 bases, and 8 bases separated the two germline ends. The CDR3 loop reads CASSYDRGSYEQYF. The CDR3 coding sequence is TGTGCCAGCAGTTACGACAGAGGCTCCTACGAGCAGTACTTC.

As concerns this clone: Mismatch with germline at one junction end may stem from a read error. CDR3: CASSLAPRDVQFF. CDR3 nucleotides: TGTGCTAGCAGCTTAGCTCCACGGGATGTGCAGTTCTTC. The V call is TRBV7-7, the J call TRBJ2-1, with a tentative D call TRBD2 (5 bases). Germline V gives CDR1 SSHAT, CDR2 FNYEAQ (reference sequence). The CDR3 is made up of 13 amino acids.

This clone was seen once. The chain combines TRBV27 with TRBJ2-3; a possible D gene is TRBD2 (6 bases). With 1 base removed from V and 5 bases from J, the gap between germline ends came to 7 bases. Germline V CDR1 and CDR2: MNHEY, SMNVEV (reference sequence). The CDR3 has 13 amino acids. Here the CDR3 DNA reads TGTGCCAGCAGTTTATGGGAGGAAGATACGCAGTATTTT. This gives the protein CASSLWEEDTQYF.

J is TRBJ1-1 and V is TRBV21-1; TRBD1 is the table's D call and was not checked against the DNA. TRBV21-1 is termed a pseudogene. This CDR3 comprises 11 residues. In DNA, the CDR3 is TGTGCCAGCAGCGACCAGGGGTTAGCTTTCTTT. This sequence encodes CASSDQGLAFF.

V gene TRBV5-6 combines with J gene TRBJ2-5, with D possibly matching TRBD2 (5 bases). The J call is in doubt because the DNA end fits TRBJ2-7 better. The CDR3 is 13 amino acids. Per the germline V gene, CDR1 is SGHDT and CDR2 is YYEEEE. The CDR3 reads CASSLGSSYEQYF. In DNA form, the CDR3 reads TGTGCCAGCAGCTTAGGGAGCTCCTACGAGCAGTACTTC.

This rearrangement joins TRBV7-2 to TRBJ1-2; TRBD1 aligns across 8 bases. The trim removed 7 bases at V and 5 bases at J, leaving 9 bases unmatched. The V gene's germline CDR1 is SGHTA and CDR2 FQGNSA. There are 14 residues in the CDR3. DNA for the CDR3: TGTGCCAGCATCCCCGGGACAGGAGAGTATGGCTACACCTTC. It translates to CASIPGTGEYGYTF.

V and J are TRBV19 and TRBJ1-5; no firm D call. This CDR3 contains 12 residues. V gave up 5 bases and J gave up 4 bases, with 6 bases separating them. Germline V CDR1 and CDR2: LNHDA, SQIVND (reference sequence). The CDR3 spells CASSWANQPQHF. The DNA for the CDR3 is TGTGCCAGTAGTTGGGCTAATCAGCCCCAGCATTTT.

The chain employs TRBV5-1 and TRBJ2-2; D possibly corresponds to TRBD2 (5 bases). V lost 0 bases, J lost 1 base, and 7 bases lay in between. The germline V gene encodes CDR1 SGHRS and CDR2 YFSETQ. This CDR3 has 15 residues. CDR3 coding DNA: TGCGCCAGCAGCTTGGTAGCGTTGAACACCGGGGAGCTGTTTTTT. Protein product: CASSLVALNTGELFF.

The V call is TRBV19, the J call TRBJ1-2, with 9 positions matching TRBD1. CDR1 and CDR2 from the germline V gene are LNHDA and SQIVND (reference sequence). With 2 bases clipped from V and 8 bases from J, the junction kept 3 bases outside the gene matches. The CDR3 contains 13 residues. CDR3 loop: CASSIWDRAGYTF. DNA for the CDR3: TGTGCCAGTAGTATATGGGACAGGGCGGGCTACACCTTC.

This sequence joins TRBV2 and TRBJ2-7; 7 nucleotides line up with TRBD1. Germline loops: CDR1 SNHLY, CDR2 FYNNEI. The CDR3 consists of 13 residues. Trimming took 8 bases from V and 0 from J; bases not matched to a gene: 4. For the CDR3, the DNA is TGTGCCAGCGGACAGGATTTCTCCTACGAGCAGTACTTC. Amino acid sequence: CASGQDFSYEQYF.

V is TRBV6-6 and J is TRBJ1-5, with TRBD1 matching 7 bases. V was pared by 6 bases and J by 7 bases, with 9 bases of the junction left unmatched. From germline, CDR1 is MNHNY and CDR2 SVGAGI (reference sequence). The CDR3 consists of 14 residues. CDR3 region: CASSPGTEAQPQHF. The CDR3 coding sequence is TGTGCCAGCAGCCCGGGGACAGAGGCACAGCCCCAGCATTTT.

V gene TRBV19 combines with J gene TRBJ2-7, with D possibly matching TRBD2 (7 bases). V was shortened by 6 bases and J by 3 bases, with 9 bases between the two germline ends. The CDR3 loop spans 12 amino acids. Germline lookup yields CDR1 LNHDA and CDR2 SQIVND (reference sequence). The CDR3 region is CASSGGRYEQYF. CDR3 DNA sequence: TGTGCCAGTAGCGGGGGGCGCTACGAGCAGTACTTC.

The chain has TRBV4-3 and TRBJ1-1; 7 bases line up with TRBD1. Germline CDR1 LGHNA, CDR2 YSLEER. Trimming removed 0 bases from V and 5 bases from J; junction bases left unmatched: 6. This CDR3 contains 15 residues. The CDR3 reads CASSQDRGRGTEAFF. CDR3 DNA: TGCGCCAGCAGCCAAGATCGCGGCAGGGGGACTGAAGCTTTCTTT.